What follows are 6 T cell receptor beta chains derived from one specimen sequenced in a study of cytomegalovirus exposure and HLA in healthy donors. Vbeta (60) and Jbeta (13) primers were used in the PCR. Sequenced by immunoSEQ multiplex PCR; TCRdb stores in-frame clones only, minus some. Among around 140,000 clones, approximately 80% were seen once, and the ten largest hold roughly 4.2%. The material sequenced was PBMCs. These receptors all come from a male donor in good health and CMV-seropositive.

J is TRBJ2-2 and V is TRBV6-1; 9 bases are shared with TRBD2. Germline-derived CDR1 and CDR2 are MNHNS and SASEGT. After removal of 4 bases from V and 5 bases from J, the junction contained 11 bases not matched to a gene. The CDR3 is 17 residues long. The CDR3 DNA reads TGTGCCAGCAGTGCTTTTAGCGGGGGCCCGGGGACCGGGGAGCTGTTTTTT. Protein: CASSAFSGGPGTGELFF.

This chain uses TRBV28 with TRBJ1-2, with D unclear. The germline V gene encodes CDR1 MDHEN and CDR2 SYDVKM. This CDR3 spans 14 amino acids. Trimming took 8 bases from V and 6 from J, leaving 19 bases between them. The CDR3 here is CASGTPGGNHGYTF. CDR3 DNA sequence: TGTGCCAGCGGAACCCCCGGCGGGAACCATGGCTACACCTTC.

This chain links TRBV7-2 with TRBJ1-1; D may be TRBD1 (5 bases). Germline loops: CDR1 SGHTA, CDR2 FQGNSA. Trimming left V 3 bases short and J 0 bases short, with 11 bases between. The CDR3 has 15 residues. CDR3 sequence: CASSFDSNMNTEAFF. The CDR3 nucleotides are TGTGCCAGCAGCTTTGACAGCAACATGAACACTGAAGCTTTCTTT. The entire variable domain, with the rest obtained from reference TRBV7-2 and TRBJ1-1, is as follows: GAGVSQSPSNKVTEKGKDVELRCDPISGHTALYWYRQSLGQGLEFLIYFQGNSAPDKSGLPSDRFSAERTGGSVSTLTIQRTQQEDSAVYLCASSFDSNMNTEAFFGQGTRLTVV.

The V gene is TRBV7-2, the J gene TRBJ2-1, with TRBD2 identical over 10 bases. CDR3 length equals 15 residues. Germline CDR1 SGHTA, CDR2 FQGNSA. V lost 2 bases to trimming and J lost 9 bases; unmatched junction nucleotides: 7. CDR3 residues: CASSLLVSSGGEQFF. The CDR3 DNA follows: TGTGCCAGCAGCTTACTTGTATCTAGCGGGGGTGAGCAGTTCTTC. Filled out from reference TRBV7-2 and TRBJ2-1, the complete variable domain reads GAGVSQSPSNKVTEKGKDVELRCDPISGHTALYWYRQSLGQGLEFLIYFQGNSAPDKSGLPSDRFSAERTGGSVSTLTIQRTQQEDSAVYLCASSLLVSSGGEQFFGPGTRLTVL.

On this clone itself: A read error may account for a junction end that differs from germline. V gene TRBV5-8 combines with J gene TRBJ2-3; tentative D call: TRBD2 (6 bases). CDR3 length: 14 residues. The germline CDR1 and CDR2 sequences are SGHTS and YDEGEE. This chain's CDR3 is CASSLGVAADTQYF. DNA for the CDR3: TGTGCCAGCAGTTTGGGAGTAGCGGCAGATACGCAGTATTTT.

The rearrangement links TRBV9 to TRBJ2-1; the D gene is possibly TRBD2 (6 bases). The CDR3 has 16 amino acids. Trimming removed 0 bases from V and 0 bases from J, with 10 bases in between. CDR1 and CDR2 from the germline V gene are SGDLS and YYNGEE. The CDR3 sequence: CASSVVAGRSYNEQFF. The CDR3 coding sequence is TGTGCCAGCAGCGTAGTGGCGGGGCGCTCCTACAATGAGCAGTTCTTC.